This TCR beta chain was identified during a study of tissue T cells after allogeneic stem cell transplantation. Findings of the study overall: TCR repertoires tracked anatomic similarity, regardless of disease or transplant status. Motif-based clustering found tissue-specific repertoire signatures shared across patients, though few clones were shared.

Trimming took 2 bases from V and 0 from J, leaving 3 bases between them. The germline gives CDR1 KGHPV, CDR2 FQNQEV (reference sequence). The CDR3 is 13 amino acids. This clone was picked up a small number of times. Antigen specificity is unknown. Gene and germline names: mouse. From the germline J gene comes the end of the CDR3, since the read stops 1 residue before it. Additional DNA sequences in this sample encode the identical CDR3. Stated time point: mouse harvest day 7 after allogeneic transplant. Tail vein injection delivered 10^7 T-cell-depleted bone marrow cells and 10^6 splenic CD5+ T cells. Tissues came from B6→BALB/c major-mismatch GVHD mice at day 7 or 14. TCRdb keeps only in-frame clones here, not all; method: immunoSEQ multiplex PCR. This sample has about 6,700 clones, with about 45% found just once.

V is TRBV26 and J is TRBJ2-5; D uncertain. This TCR came from a female BALB/c mouse given C57BL/6 T cells with graft-versus-host disease after an allogeneic hematopoietic cell transplant. The material sequenced was gut tissue. The sequenced CDR3 bases are TGTGCCAGCAGTCTGGGTAACCAAGACACCCAGTAC. Amino acid sequence: CASSLGNQDTQY. The CDR3 as a whole reads CASSLGNQDTQYF.